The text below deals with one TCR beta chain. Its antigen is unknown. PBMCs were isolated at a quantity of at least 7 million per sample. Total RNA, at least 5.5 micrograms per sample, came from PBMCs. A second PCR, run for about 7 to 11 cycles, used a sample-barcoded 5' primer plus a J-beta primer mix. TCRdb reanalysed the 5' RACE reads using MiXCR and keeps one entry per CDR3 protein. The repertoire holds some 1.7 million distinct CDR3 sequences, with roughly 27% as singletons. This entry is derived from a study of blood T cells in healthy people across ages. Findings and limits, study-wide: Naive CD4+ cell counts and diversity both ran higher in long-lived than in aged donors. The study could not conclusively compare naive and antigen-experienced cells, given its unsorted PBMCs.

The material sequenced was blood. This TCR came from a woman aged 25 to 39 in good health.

Here the CDR3 reads CATSDHTGTGKHTGELFF. The CDR3 DNA is TGTGCCACCAGTGACCACACCGGGACAGGGAAGCATACCGGGGAGCTGTTTTTT. This chain connects TRBV24-1 to TRBJ2-2; 9 bases agree with TRBD1. The germline gives CDR1 KGHDR, CDR2 SFDVKD. The CDR3 consists of 18 residues. After removal of 4 bases from V and 5 bases from J, the junction contained 13 bases not matched to a gene.